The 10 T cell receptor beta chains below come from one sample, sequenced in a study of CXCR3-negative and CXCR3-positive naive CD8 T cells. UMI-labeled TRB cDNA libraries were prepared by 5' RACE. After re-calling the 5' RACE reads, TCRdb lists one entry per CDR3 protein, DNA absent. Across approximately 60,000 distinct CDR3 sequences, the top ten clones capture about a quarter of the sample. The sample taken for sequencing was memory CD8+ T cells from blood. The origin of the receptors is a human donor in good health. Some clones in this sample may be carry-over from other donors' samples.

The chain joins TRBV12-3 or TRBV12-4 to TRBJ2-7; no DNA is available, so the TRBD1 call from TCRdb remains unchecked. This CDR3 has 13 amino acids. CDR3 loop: CASSFQGYSEQYF.

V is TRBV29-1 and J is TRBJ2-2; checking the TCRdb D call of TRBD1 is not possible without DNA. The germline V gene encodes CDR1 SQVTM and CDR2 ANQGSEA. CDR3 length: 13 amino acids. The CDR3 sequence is CSVEGVNTGELFF.

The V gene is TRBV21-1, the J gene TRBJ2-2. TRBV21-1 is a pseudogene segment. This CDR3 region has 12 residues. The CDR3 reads CASSTNTGELFF.

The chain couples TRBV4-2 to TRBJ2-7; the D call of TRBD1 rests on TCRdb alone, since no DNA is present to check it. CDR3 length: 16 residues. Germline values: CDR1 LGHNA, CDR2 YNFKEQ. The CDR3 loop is CASSQEWGLSAYEQYF.

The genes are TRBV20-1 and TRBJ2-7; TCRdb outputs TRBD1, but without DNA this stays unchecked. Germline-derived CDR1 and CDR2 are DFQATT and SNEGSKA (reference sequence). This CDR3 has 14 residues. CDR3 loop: CSARGQVIPYEQYF.

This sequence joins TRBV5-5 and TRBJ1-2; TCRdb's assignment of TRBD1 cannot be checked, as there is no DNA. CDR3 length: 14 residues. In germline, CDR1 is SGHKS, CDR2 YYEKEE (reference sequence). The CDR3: CASSLPTGDYGYTF.

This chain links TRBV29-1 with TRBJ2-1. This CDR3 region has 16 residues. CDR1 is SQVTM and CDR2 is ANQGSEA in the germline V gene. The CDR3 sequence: CSVEDQQRKSYNEQFF.

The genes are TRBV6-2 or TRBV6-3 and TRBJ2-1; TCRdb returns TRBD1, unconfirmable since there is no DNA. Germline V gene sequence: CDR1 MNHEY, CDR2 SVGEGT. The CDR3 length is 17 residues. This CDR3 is CASTLGSGQRYYNEQFF.

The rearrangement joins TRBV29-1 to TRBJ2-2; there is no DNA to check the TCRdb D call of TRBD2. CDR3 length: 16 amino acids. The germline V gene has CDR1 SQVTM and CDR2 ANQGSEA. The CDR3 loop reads CSVELAGISNTGELFF.

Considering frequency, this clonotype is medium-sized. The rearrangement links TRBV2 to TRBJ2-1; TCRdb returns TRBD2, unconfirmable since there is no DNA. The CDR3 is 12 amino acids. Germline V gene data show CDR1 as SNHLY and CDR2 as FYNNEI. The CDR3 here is CASEREANEQFF.